This note documents a single T cell receptor (beta chain) sequence. V was trimmed by 5 bases and J by 3 bases, leaving 10 bases between them. The CDR3 extends over 13 amino acids. Germline V gives CDR1 SGHVS, CDR2 FNYEAQ. This specimen comes from a study of blood T cell repertoires in COVID-19. The wider study: Researchers got acute and convalescent COVID-19 samples from the United States, Italy and Spain. PBMCs, B-cell-depleted T cells, or T cells provided the cDNA or gDNA that made up the material.

Original processing methods: Researchers report that nucleated cell counts were estimated from reference gene primer amplification. Repertoires were generated with immunoSEQ multiplex PCR, while TCRdb's copy carries only in-frame clones and drops some. Clone size and V and J calls were adopted from that table, with D and trimming inferred from the DNA. The sample holds approximately 28,000 clones, under 95% seen once. The chain uses TRBV7-6 and TRBJ2-5; no clear D. The TCR comes from an older man with active or convalescent COVID-19. The sample consisted of peripheral blood. CDR3 residues: CASSPGVEETQYF. Written as DNA, the CDR3 is TGTGCCAGCAGCCCAGGCGTCGAAGAGACCCAGTACTTC.